This record covers a single T cell receptor (beta chain). Its target antigen remains unknown. Within one base of it there is no much larger clone, and no base qualities were kept. On a MiSeq, deep resolution sequencing aimed for a depth between 1 in 1 million and 1 in 200,000 T cells, with each clonotype covered around 10x on average. TCR beta libraries were generated with the immunoSEQ hsTCRB Kit. As for the authors' bioinformatics: ImmunoSEQ Data Assistant and ImmunoSEQ Analyzer were used for data analysis, and V, D and J genes were assigned according to IMGT definitions. Clonality, with values ranging from 0 to 1, was calculated as one minus the normalized Shannon entropy of productive rearrangement frequencies. Public clonotype analysis was restricted to overrepresented clonotypes comprising at least 0.05% of each patient's repertoire. About a dozen age-matched healthy donor repertoires from immuneACCESS served as clonality controls. This immuneACCESS table, as held by TCRdb, lists in-frame sequences with V and J called but not all clones. Of the missing ones, under half trace to an unresolved V gene in checked studies; the others have no known cause. V and J calls and clone size are those listed in that table; D and trimming were worked out from the DNA. This sample comprises about 160,000 clones, roughly 80% of them detected only once. Roughly 1.9% of the sample belongs to the ten largest clones.

The sample originates from a study of cytotoxic CD8 clonotypes in ibrutinib-treated CLL (dated by TCRdb to about 2021). General notes on the study: The cohort included about 15 treatment-naive and fewer than 12 relapsed/refractory patients; roughly 17 were IGHV unmutated. Of the approximately 86 people in the trial, approximately 28 had longitudinal samples available. Responses were partial in approximately 24 patients and complete in 2; after median approximately 69 months follow-up, around 15 stayed in remission and approximately twelve progressed. Every remission and progressive disease sample was obtained while ibrutinib was still being received by the patients. Cryopreserved peripheral blood mononuclear cells were collected before treatment, at response, and at either disease progression or sustained remission. Samples at response were collected after a median of roughly 13 months of treatment, with a range of about 6 to 40 months. On average, each sample yielded around 250,000 productive templates and 94,082 productive rearrangements.

Overall study outcomes, separate from this receptor: Public clonotypes were rare and either shrank or stayed stable during treatment, and the rise in clonality at ibrutinib response reflected expansion of private clonotypes. Clonality increased at ibrutinib response, stayed stable in sustained remission, and fell back toward baseline at progression. Sampling times were not matched between patients in sustained remission and patients whose disease was progressing, and lymph node repertoires were not examined. Baseline clonality was found to be higher than that of age-matched healthy donors and was strongly correlated with circulating CD8+ T-cell counts.

Cut back by 2 bases and 3 bases, the V and J ends lie 8 bases apart. Taken from cysteine to phenylalanine, the CDR3 has 13 residues. Kept here is only the CDR3 DNA, which spans 39 bases and is read in frame from base 1. CDR1 and CDR2 are drawn from the germline V gene: SGDLS, YYNGEE. The sample's time point label is to be understood as: about twelve months on ibrutinib. For TCR beta library preparation, 1.5 to 2.5 micrograms of genomic DNA were extracted from the cryopreserved PBMCs. High-throughput TCR beta sequencing was performed on longitudinal blood samples from CLL patients receiving ibrutinib monotherapy. The patients took part in an open-label, single-center phase 2 trial of ibrutinib monotherapy.

This material consisted of PBMCs, taken after 12 months of ibrutinib treatment. The sequence came from a human donor with chronic lymphocytic leukemia. The chain employs TRBV9 and TRBJ1-1, with the D gene not confidently named. The CDR3 loop reads CASSVTRDTEAFF. The DNA reads as follows: TGTGCCAGCAGCGTCACAAGGGACACTGAAGCTTTCTTT.